This is a list of T cell receptor beta chains from one sample in a study of shared clonotypes between healthy human individuals. Sequencing was performed with immunoSEQ multiplex PCR; in TCRdb, only in-frame clones are kept and a portion is missing. The sample holds around 320,000 clones, around 86% seen once. Input material: memory CD8+ T cells sorted from blood. The receptors originated from a man aged 18 to 30 in good health. Both conserved end residues are part of each CDR3. D genes are given only for firm matches. Clone size is stated in some rows and not others, as once, few, many or a class when expanded.

D: TRBD1; size: NA; J: TRBJ1-2; V: TRBV19; DNA: TGTGCCAGTAGTATCATCGCGGACAGGGCTAACTATGGCTACACCTTC; CDR3: CASSIIADRANYGYTF
D: NA; size: NA; J: TRBJ2-7; V: TRBV6-5; DNA: TGTGCCAGCAGCCTCTTGGATGAGCAGTACTTC; CDR3: CASSLLDEQYF
D: TRBD2; size: NA; J: TRBJ2-7; V: TRBV19; DNA: TGTGCCAGTAGTATTCTTAGCGGGAGTTACGAGCAGTACTTC; CDR3: CASSILSGSYEQYF
D: NA; size: NA; J: TRBJ1-5; V: TRBV7-2; DNA: TGTGCCAGCAGCTTTACACGGACCAATCAGCCCCAGCATTTT; CDR3: CASSFTRTNQPQHF
D: TRBD2; size: NA; J: TRBJ2-3; V: TRBV6-1; DNA: TGTGCCAGCGGTAGCGGGAAAAGCACAGATACGCAGTATTTT; CDR3: CASGSGKSTDTQYF
D: NA; size: few; J: TRBJ2-3; V: TRBV10-2; DNA: TGCGCCAGCAGTGAGACTAGTTCGGATACGCAGTATTTT; CDR3: CASSETSSDTQYF
D: NA; size: NA; J: TRBJ2-5; V: TRBV2; DNA: TGTGCGAGTTCCGGGCCACTCCAAGAGACCCAGTACTTC; CDR3: CASSGPLQETQYF
D: NA; size: NA; J: TRBJ2-7; V: TRBV11-2; DNA: NA; CDR3: CASSLGVGIGSAYF
D: NA; size: once; J: TRBJ2-1; V: TRBV6-6; DNA: TGTGCCAGCAGAATCTCCCGGACAACGTACAATGAGCAGTTCTTC; CDR3: CASRISRTTYNEQFF
D: NA; size: NA; J: TRBJ1-1; V: TRBV6-6; DNA: TGTGCCAGCAGTTACGTAGGGTTGGAGACTGAAGCTTTCTTT; CDR3: CASSYVGLETEAFF
D: TRBD1; size: NA; J: TRBJ1-2; V: TRBV7-2; DNA: TGTGCCAGCAGCGCCACAGGGGACTATGGCTACACCTTC; CDR3: CASSATGDYGYTF
D: TRBD1; size: NA; J: TRBJ1-4; V: TRBV6-5; DNA: TGTGCCAGCAGCCAGGGGGCAACTAATGAAAAACTGTTTTTT; CDR3: CASSQGATNEKLFF
D: TRBD1; size: NA; J: TRBJ2-7; V: TRBV27; DNA: TGTGCCAGCAGCGTCCAGGGGGTCTACGGGCAGTACTTC; CDR3: CASSVQGVYGQYF
D: NA; size: NA; J: TRBJ2-1; V: TRBV25-1; DNA: TGTGCCAGCAGTAGAGGGGCTAGTCCAAATGAGCAGTTCTTC; CDR3: CASSRGASPNEQFF
D: NA; size: once; J: TRBJ1-1; V: TRBV9; DNA: TGTGCCAGCAGCGTAGACGCCGCGAGAGCAGACACTGAAGCTTTCTTT; CDR3: CASSVDAARADTEAFF
D: NA; size: few; J: TRBJ2-5; V: TRBV5-4; DNA: TGTGCCAGCAGCTGCGCTGAGGGGCAGGGGAGGGGAGAGACCCAGTACTTC; CDR3: CASSCAEGQGRGETQYF
D: NA; size: medium-sized; J: TRBJ2-7; V: TRBV25-1; DNA: TGTGCCAGCAGTCCAGTCGAAGGAGCGGGCTACGAGCAGTACTTC; CDR3: CASSPVEGAGYEQYF
D: NA; size: NA; J: TRBJ1-1; V: TRBV29-1; DNA: TGCAGCGTTGAAGACTGGCGGTTGAACACTGAAGCTTTCTTT; CDR3: CSVEDWRLNTEAFF
D: TRBD2; size: many; J: TRBJ2-5; V: TRBV27; DNA: TGTGCCAGCAGTTTAGAAGGGGGGACTAGCGGGATTGAAGAGACCCAGTACTTC; CDR3: CASSLEGGTSGIEETQYF
D: NA; size: NA; J: TRBJ2-2; V: TRBV6-5; DNA: TGTGCCAGCAGTTACAGGAGGGGGCCGGTGGAGCTGTTTTTT; CDR3: CASSYRRGPVELFF
D: TRBD1; size: NA; J: TRBJ1-2; V: TRBV6-1; DNA: TGTGCCAGCAGTGAAGTTCCGGGACAGGGGGCTGCTGGCTACACCTTC; CDR3: CASSEVPGQGAAGYTF
D: TRBD1; size: NA; J: TRBJ2-3; V: TRBV19; DNA: TGTGCCAGTAGCACTCCAAGAACAGGGGAACGCACAGATACGCAGTATTTT; CDR3: CASSTPRTGERTDTQYF
D: NA; size: NA; J: TRBJ2-1; V: TRBV27; DNA: TGTGCCAGCAGTTCAGACGGGAGAAAGGATGAGCAGTTCTTC; CDR3: CASSSDGRKDEQFF
D: TRBD1; size: NA; J: TRBJ1-4; V: TRBV25-1; DNA: TGTGCCAGCAGTGAATTTGGACAGGGGACTTTAGATGAAAAACTGTTTTTT; CDR3: CASSEFGQGTLDEKLFF
D: TRBD2; size: NA; J: TRBJ2-7; V: TRBV27; DNA: TGTGCCAGCAGTTTAAACGGGAGGGCTTGGGAGCAGTACTTC; CDR3: CASSLNGRAWEQYF
D: NA; size: NA; J: TRBJ2-7; V: TRBV4-3; DNA: TGCGCCAGCAGCCAAGATAGTACTCTCTCCTACGAGCAGTACTTC; CDR3: CASSQDSTLSYEQYF
D: NA; size: many; J: TRBJ1-6; V: TRBV27; DNA: TGTGCCAGCAGTTTACCAGGGTGGAATTCACCCCTCCACTTT; CDR3: CASSLPGWNSPLHF
D: NA; size: NA; J: TRBJ2-7; V: TRBV5-6; DNA: TGTGCCAGCAGCTGGGGCTCTAGCTCCTACGAGCAGTACTTC; CDR3: CASSWGSSSYEQYF
D: NA; size: NA; J: TRBJ2-7; V: TRBV27; DNA: TGTGCCAGCAGCCCAACAACAGGAGGAGCGACAGCCTACGAGCAGTACTTC; CDR3: CASSPTTGGATAYEQYF
D: NA; size: NA; J: TRBJ1-5; V: TRBV9; DNA: TGTGCCAGCAGCGTAGTCCCGGATAGCAATCAGCCCCAGCATTTT; CDR3: CASSVVPDSNQPQHF
D: TRBD1; size: NA; J: TRBJ2-7; V: TRBV4-2; DNA: TGTGCCAGCAGCCAAGAGGAACAGGGGGCTGTCTTCTACGAGCAGTACTTC; CDR3: CASSQEEQGAVFYEQYF